The 26 T cell receptor beta chains listed next were all sequenced from one sample in a study of stem cell transplantation in POMP-related autoinflammatory disease. Clones were read by immunoSEQ multiplex PCR, and TCRdb kept only the in-frame ones, dropping some. The sample yields 33,000 or so clones, 80% to 90% seen once. The material sequenced was CD4+ T cells from PBMCs, taken before stem cell transplantation. These receptors originate from a human donor with POMP-related autoinflammation and immune dysregulation (PRAID).

V usage is TRBV11-1 and J usage is TRBJ1-4, with 7 bases lining up with TRBD1. CDR3 length: 14 residues. Germline V CDR1 and CDR2: SGHAT, FQDESV (reference sequence). V was clipped by 3 bases and J by 6 bases; unmatched bases: 4. CDR3 bases: TGTGCCAGCAGCTTTGGGACAGCCGATGAAAAACTGTTTTTT. It encodes CASSFGTADEKLFF.

The chain recombines TRBV5-4 with TRBJ2-1; perhaps TRBD2 as D (5 bases). The germline V gene encodes CDR1 SGHNT and CDR2 YYREEE (reference sequence). This CDR3 contains 15 residues. The V gene lost 2 bases and the J gene lost 0 bases, with 9 bases spanning the gap. The CDR3 here is CASSFEGSSYNEQFF. Written as DNA, the CDR3 is TGTGCCAGCAGCTTTGAGGGAAGCTCCTACAATGAGCAGTTCTTC.

The chain is built from TRBV7-2 and TRBJ2-5; no clear D gene. V lost 4 bases and J lost 4, with 13 bases in between. CDR1 SGHTA and CDR2 FQGNSA come from the germline V gene. The CDR3 spans 14 residues. The CDR3 coding sequence is TGTGCCAGCAGCTCCCCCCAGGCGGTAGAGACCCAGTACTTC. This sequence encodes CASSSPQAVETQYF.

The V and J genes are TRBV18 and TRBJ2-7, with a tentative D call TRBD2 (5 bases). The CDR3 is 15 amino acids. Trimming left V 3 bases short and J 3 bases short, with 15 bases between. Per germline, CDR1 KGHSH and CDR2 LQKENI. The CDR3 is CASSPLGGKYYEQYF. CDR3 nucleotide sequence: TGTGCCAGCTCACCCCTAGGAGGAAAGTACTACGAGCAGTACTTC. The variable domain in full, completed from reference TRBV18 and TRBJ2-7, reads NAGVMQNPRHLVRRRGQEARLRCSPMKGHSHVYWYRQLPEEGLKFMVYLQKENIIDESGMPKERFSAEFPKEGPSILRIQQVVRGDSAAYFCASSPLGGKYYEQYFGPGTRLTVT.

The rearrangement links TRBV27 to TRBJ2-3; D is perhaps TRBD1 (6 bases). Germline CDR1 is MNHEY and CDR2 is SMNVEV (reference sequence). This CDR3 has 14 residues. With 2 bases removed from V and 1 base from J, the gap between germline ends came to 7 bases. CDR3 DNA: TGTGCCAGCAGTTTAAGGACAGGCACAGATACGCAGTATTTT. This sequence encodes CASSLRTGTDTQYF.

J is TRBJ2-3 and V is TRBV7-9; TRBD2 is a possible D gene (6 bases). V dropped 3 bases and J dropped 4 bases, with 14 bases sitting between them. CDR3 size: 15 residues. The germline CDR1 and CDR2 sequences are SEHNR and FQNEAQ (reference sequence). CDR3 amino acids: CASSFGLLDPDTQYF. The CDR3 nucleotides read TGTGCCAGCAGCTTTGGACTATTGGACCCAGATACGCAGTATTTT.

This chain joins TRBV5-1 and TRBJ1-3; 8 bases line up with TRBD1. CDR3 length equals 14 residues. J was trimmed by 4 bases and V by 4 bases; bases with no gene match: 4. CDR1 SGHRS and CDR2 YFSETQ come from the germline V gene. The CDR3, as DNA: TGCGCCAGCAGCCCCTGGACAGGGGGAAACACCATATATTTT. It encodes CASSPWTGGNTIYF. Looking up the rest from reference TRBV5-1 and TRBJ1-3 gives the full variable domain: KAGVTQTPRYLIKTRGQQVTLSCSPISGHRSVSWYQQTPGQGLQFLFEYFSETQRNKGNFPGRFSGRQFSNSRSEMNVSTLELGDSALYLCASSPWTGGNTIYFGEGSWLTVV.

This rearrangement joins TRBV6-5 to TRBJ2-7, with a weak D call TRBD1 (5 bases). The CDR3 contains 13 residues. Between the trimmed V and J ends, which lost 3 bases and 2 bases, there was a span of 8 bases. Germline V gives CDR1 MNHEY, CDR2 SVGAGI. The CDR3 region is CASSYTRAYEQYF. The CDR3 coding sequence is TGTGCCAGCAGTTATACCAGGGCCTACGAGCAGTACTTC.

The chain is built from TRBV6-1 and TRBJ2-7, with 9 bases fitting TRBD1. Germline V gene sequence: CDR1 MNHNS, CDR2 SASEGT. This CDR3 contains 13 residues. Unmatched junction bases numbered 3, after V lost 6 bases and J lost 3 bases. The CDR3 loop reads CASRSGQGYEQYF. The CDR3 DNA reads as TGTGCCAGCAGATCGGGACAGGGCTACGAGCAGTACTTC.

The chain employs TRBV5-1 and TRBJ2-1; no clear D gene. The CDR3 has 13 residues. Trimming left V 4 bases short and J 0 bases short, with 5 bases between. The germline V gene encodes CDR1 SGHRS and CDR2 YFSETQ. As DNA, the CDR3 is TGCGCCAGCAGCCCTAGCTCCTACAATGAGCAGTTCTTC. It is translated as CASSPSSYNEQFF.

The chain carries TRBV7-9 and TRBJ2-7, with 16 bases matching TRBD2. V lost 3 bases, J lost 5 bases, and 1 base stayed unmatched. From germline, CDR1 is SEHNR and CDR2 FQNEAQ (reference sequence). This CDR3 has 15 residues. The CDR3, as DNA: TGTGCCAGCAGCTTGGGACTAGCGGGAGGGAACGAGCAGTACTTC. This gives the protein CASSLGLAGGNEQYF.

The gene calls are TRBV7-8 and TRBJ1-6, with 7 nucleotides matching TRBD1. The germline V gene has CDR1 SGHVS and CDR2 FQNEAQ. The trim removed 3 bases at V and 7 bases at J, leaving 6 bases unmatched. The CDR3 length is 15 residues. The CDR3 region has the DNA TGTGCCAGCAGCTTGTTCGGACAGGTGAATTCACCCCTCCACTTT. This encodes CASSLFGQVNSPLHF.

The genes are TRBV5-4 and TRBJ2-7, with 10 bases fitting TRBD2. CDR1 and CDR2 (germline): SGHNT, YYREEE (reference sequence). With 4 bases clipped from V and 3 bases from J, the junction kept 1 base outside the gene matches. The CDR3 is 13 residues long. The DNA of the CDR3 is TGTGCCAGCAGCCCTAGCGGGAGCTACGAGCAGTACTTC. This encodes CASSPSGSYEQYF.

The count of this clone is one. The CDR3: CASSSGLAGGLNDEQYF. The DNA of the CDR3 is TGCGCCAGCAGCTCAGGACTAGCGGGAGGGTTAAATGACGAGCAGTACTTC. The chain couples TRBV5-1 to TRBJ2-7, with 15 positions matching TRBD2. The junction had 9 bases not matched to a gene; V was cut back by 3 bases and J by 5 bases. Looked up from germline, CDR1 is SGHRS and CDR2 is YFSETQ. There are 17 residues in the CDR3.

This rearrangement joins TRBV14 to TRBJ1-3, with no clear D. Germline V lookup: CDR1 SGHDN, CDR2 FVKESK. Trimming shortened V by 1 base and J by 0 bases, and 4 bases separated the two germline ends. The CDR3 runs to 14 residues. CDR3 residues: CASSQVSSGNTIYF. The CDR3 nucleotides are TGTGCCAGCAGCCAAGTCTCCTCTGGAAACACCATATATTTT.

The chain couples TRBV5-1 to TRBJ1-5, with 9 bases that match TRBD1. This CDR3 has 15 amino acids. Losses at the gene ends were 4 bases for V and 5 bases for J; bases not matched to a gene: 7. CDR1 and CDR2 (germline): SGHRS, YFSETQ. In DNA, the CDR3 is TGCGCCAGCAGCCCCGGACAGGGGCCATATCAGCCCCAGCATTTT. Residues: CASSPGQGPYQPQHF.

The gene calls are TRBV11-2 and TRBJ2-7; D may correspond to TRBD1 or TRBD2 (5 bases each). V was clipped by 5 bases and J by 4 bases, with 15 bases between them. CDR3 size: 14 residues. Germline assignment: CDR1 SGHAT and CDR2 FQNNGV. In nucleotides, the CDR3 is TGTGCCAGCAGCCCGGGACCCCTTGTTTACGAGCAGTACTTC. It yields the protein CASSPGPLVYEQYF.

The V call is TRBV10-2, the J call TRBJ1-3; D not resolved. This CDR3 comprises 15 residues. CDR1 and CDR2 from the germline V gene are WSHSY and SAAADI. V was pared by 8 bases and J by 6 bases, with 20 bases between. CDR3 protein: CASRLGWEYINTIYF. The CDR3, as DNA: TGCGCCAGCCGACTCGGGTGGGAGTATATAAACACCATATATTTT.

The chain joins TRBV5-8 to TRBJ2-1; 9 bases agree with TRBD2. Losses at the gene ends were 1 base for V and 3 bases for J; bases not matched to a gene: 8. The CDR3 spans 17 residues. The germline CDR1 and CDR2 sequences are SGHTS and YDEGEE. The CDR3 bases are TGTGCCAGCAGCTTGACTTTGACTAGCGGATTCTACAATGAGCAGTTCTTC. Protein product: CASSLTLTSGFYNEQFF.

The chain has TRBV5-1 and TRBJ2-1; TRBD2 aligns across 12 bases. With V trimmed by 3 bases and J by 3 bases, 7 bases remained unmatched. Germline CDR1 and CDR2: SGHRS and YFSETQ. The CDR3 contains 17 residues. CDR3 loop: CASSSGLAGTGYNEQFF. The CDR3 nucleotides are TGCGCCAGCAGCTCCGGACTAGCGGGAACAGGCTACAATGAGCAGTTCTTC.

The J gene is TRBJ1-3, the V gene TRBV21-1. TRBV21-1 corresponds to a pseudogene. The CDR3 is made up of 13 amino acids. The CDR3 reads CASWGGLGNTIYF. DNA for the CDR3: TGTGCCAGCTGGGGGGGGCTCGGAAACACCATATATTTT.

The chain's CDR3 is CASSAIGSQETQYF. DNA of the CDR3: TGTGCCAGCAGTGCAATCGGGTCCCAAGAGACCCAGTACTTC. V and J are TRBV27 and TRBJ2-5, with D unclear. V was pared by 5 bases and J by 1 base, with 11 bases between. Per germline, CDR1 MNHEY and CDR2 SMNVEV (reference sequence). This CDR3 is 14 amino acids long.

The V call is TRBV6-1, the J call TRBJ1-4, with D maybe TRBD1 (6 bases). This CDR3 is built from 14 residues. V was trimmed by 6 bases and J by 3 bases, leaving 11 bases between them. Germline lookup yields CDR1 MNHNS and CDR2 SASEGT. CDR3 sequence reads: CASSADRSNEKLFF. For the CDR3, the DNA is TGTGCCAGCAGCGCGGACAGATCTAATGAAAAACTGTTTTTT.

This sequence joins TRBV5-6 and TRBJ2-7; D remains unclear. With 1 base removed from V and 5 bases from J, the gap between germline ends came to 7 bases. The CDR3 extends over 12 amino acids. Germline V lookup: CDR1 SGHDT, CDR2 YYEEEE. The CDR3 spells CASSLPSDEQYF. In nucleotides, the CDR3 is TGTGCCAGCAGCTTGCCGAGTGACGAGCAGTACTTC.

Here the CDR3 DNA reads TGTGCCAGCAGCCGGGGGGGGTGGAGGTACAATGAGCAGTTCTTC. This sequence encodes CASSRGGWRYNEQFF. The chain has TRBV27 and TRBJ2-1; 8 bases map to TRBD2. After removal of 6 bases from V and 4 bases from J, the junction contained 8 bases not matched to a gene. CDR1 is MNHEY and CDR2 is SMNVEV in the germline V gene (reference sequence). The CDR3 runs to 15 residues.

The chain employs TRBV30 and TRBJ2-1; 12 nucleotides match TRBD2. Germline V CDR1 and CDR2: GTSNPN, SVGIG (reference sequence). J lost 3 bases, V lost 2 bases, and 14 bases had no gene match. The CDR3 has 19 amino acids. CDR3 in DNA: TGTGCCTGGAGTCCCCACCTTCGAAGACTAGCGGGAGTCTACAATGAGCAGTTCTTC. It yields the protein CAWSPHLRRLAGVYNEQFF.